The subject of this entry is one T cell receptor (beta chain). In germline, CDR1 is LNHDA, CDR2 SQIVND (reference sequence). The trim removed 7 bases at V and 4 bases at J, leaving 17 bases unmatched. This CDR3 is 18 amino acids long. Clones were read by immunoSEQ multiplex PCR, and TCRdb kept only the in-frame ones, dropping some. The sample lists some 58,000 clones; roughly four fifths were seen once. This specimen belongs to a study of blood T cell repertoires in COVID-19. The rearrangement links TRBV19 to TRBJ2-2; the match to TRBD1 covers 8 bases. Material: peripheral blood. This sequence was found in a man between 60 and 75 years old with COVID-19, enrolled during active disease. The CDR3 region has the DNA TGTGCCAGTACCGCCCCGGACAGGGCAGCACGGGGCACCGGGGAGCTGTTTTTT. As protein: CASTAPDRAARGTGELFF.